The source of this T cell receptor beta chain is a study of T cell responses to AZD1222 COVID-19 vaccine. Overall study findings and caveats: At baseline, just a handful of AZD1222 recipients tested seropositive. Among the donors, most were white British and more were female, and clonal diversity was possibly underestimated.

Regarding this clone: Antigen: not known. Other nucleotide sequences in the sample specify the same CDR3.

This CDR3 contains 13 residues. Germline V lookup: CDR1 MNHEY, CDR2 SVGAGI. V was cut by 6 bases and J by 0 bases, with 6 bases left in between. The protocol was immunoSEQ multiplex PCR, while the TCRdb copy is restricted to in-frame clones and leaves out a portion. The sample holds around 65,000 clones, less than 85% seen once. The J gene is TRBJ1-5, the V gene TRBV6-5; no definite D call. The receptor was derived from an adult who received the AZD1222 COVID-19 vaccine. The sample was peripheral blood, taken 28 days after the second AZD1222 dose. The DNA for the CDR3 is TGTGCCAGCAGGGGTTATAGCAATCAGCCCCAGCATTTT. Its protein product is CASRGYSNQPQHF.